Sequencing of this TCR beta chain was carried out in a study of OX40 agonist ivuxolimab in advanced cancers. The method was immunoSEQ multiplex PCR; TCRdb's version includes in-frame clones alone and lacks a portion of them. The table records approximately 70,000 clones, 75% to 95% of them present only once. Germline V gene lookup returns CDR1 ENHRY and CDR2 SYGVKD. V was trimmed by 7 bases and J by 2 bases, leaving 8 bases between them. The CDR3 sequence is 12 residues long. This receptor was taken from an adult with an advanced solid tumor such as melanoma, head and neck, liver or kidney cancer. The genes are TRBV10-3 and TRBJ1-2, with D possibly matching TRBD1 (5 bases). The source was CD4+ or CD8+ T cells sorted from blood, collected in a trial of the OX40 agonist ivuxolimab. The CDR3, as DNA: TGTGCCATCACTCCAGGGAACTATGGCTACACCTTC. Amino acid sequence: CAITPGNYGYTF.